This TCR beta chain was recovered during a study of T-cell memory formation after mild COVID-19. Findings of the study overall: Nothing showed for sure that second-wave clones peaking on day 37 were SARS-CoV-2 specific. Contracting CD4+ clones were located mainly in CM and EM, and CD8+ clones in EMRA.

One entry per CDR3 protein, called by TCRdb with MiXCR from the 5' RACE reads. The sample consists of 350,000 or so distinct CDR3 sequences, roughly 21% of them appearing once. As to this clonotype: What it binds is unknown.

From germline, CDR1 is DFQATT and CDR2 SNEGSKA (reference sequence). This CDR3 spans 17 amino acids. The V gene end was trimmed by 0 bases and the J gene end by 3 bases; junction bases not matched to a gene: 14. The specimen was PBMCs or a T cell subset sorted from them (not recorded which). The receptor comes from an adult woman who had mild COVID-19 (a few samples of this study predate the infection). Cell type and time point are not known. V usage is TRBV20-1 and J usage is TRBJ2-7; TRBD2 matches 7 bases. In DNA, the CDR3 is TGCAGTGCTAGAGATGACCAGCGGGGTAGGACCCACTACGAGCAGTACTTC. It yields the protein CSARDDQRGRTHYEQYF.